A selection of T cell receptor beta chains follows, all from one sample in a study of T cells after yellow fever vaccination. TCRdb ran MiXCR on the 5' RACE reads and lists one entry per CDR3 protein. The profile shows more than 250,000 distinct CDR3 sequences, around 7.3% of them singletons. Material: PBMCs, obtained 45 days after the first yellow fever vaccination. Receptor source: a man aged 18 to 29 who received the YFV17D yellow fever vaccine. CDR3s include the opening cysteine and the closing phenylalanine or tryptophan. Fields, in order: CDR3 protein, CDR3 DNA, clone size, D gene, CDR3 length, J gene, V gene. A D gene is named only where the DNA matches it firmly. The size of a clone is reported for some rows only, either as once, few or many, or as a class for expanded clones.

CDR3 protein: CASSFNRGSYNSPLHF; CDR3 DNA: TGTGCCAGCAGTTTTAACAGGGGCTCCTATAATTCACCCCTCCACTTT; clone size: few; D gene: TRBD1; CDR3 length: 16; J gene: TRBJ1-6; V gene: TRBV28
CDR3 protein: CASSITGLVPAWQYF; CDR3 DNA: TGTGCCAGCAGCATCACGGGACTAGTCCCTGCATGGCAGTATTTT; clone size: NA; D gene: TRBD2; CDR3 length: 15; J gene: TRBJ2-3; V gene: TRBV6-2/TRBV6-3
CDR3 protein: CASSQDYVPSLGAQPQHF; CDR3 DNA: TGCGCCAGCAGCCAAGATTATGTGCCCAGTTTGGGGGCTCAGCCCCAGCATTTT; clone size: few; D gene: NA; CDR3 length: 18; J gene: TRBJ1-5; V gene: TRBV4-3
CDR3 protein: CSVEMYFQETQYF; CDR3 DNA: TGCAGCGTTGAGATGTACTTTCAAGAGACCCAGTACTTC; clone size: few; D gene: NA; CDR3 length: 13; J gene: TRBJ2-5; V gene: TRBV29-1
CDR3 protein: CASSFGPQNLLFF; CDR3 DNA: TGTGCCAGCAGCTTCGGGCCTCAGAATCTCCTGTTTTTT; clone size: few; D gene: NA; CDR3 length: 13; J gene: TRBJ1-4; V gene: TRBV11-2
CDR3 protein: CASSRGWSITEAFF; CDR3 DNA: TGTGCCAGCAGCCGGGGGTGGAGTATCACTGAAGCTTTCTTT; clone size: NA; D gene: NA; CDR3 length: 14; J gene: TRBJ1-1; V gene: TRBV7-2
CDR3 protein: CASSYRGSNQPQHF; CDR3 DNA: TGTGCCAGCAGTTACCGGGGGAGCAATCAGCCCCAGCATTTT; clone size: NA; D gene: NA; CDR3 length: 14; J gene: TRBJ1-5; V gene: TRBV6-5
CDR3 protein: CASSQGLAGGRADTQYF; CDR3 DNA: TGCGCCAGCAGCCAAGGACTAGCGGGGGGGCGGGCAGATACGCAGTATTTT; clone size: NA; D gene: TRBD2; CDR3 length: 17; J gene: TRBJ2-3; V gene: TRBV4-3
CDR3 protein: CSARGSSGGVTDTQYF; CDR3 DNA: TGCAGTGCTAGAGGTTCTAGCGGGGGGGTGACAGATACGCAGTATTTT; clone size: few; D gene: TRBD2; CDR3 length: 16; J gene: TRBJ2-3; V gene: TRBV20-1
CDR3 protein: CASSPPGGVPKNIQYF; CDR3 DNA: TGTGCCAGCAGCCCTCCGGGAGGGGTGCCCAAAAACATTCAGTACTTC; clone size: few; D gene: TRBD2; CDR3 length: 16; J gene: TRBJ2-4; V gene: TRBV5-6
CDR3 protein: CASSLHSTRTSGEGNEQFF; CDR3 DNA: TGTGCCAGCAGTTTGCACTCGACACGAACTAGCGGGGAGGGAAATGAGCAGTTCTTC; clone size: NA; D gene: TRBD2; CDR3 length: 19; J gene: TRBJ2-1; V gene: TRBV27
CDR3 protein: CASTLGTATYEQYF; CDR3 DNA: TGCGCCAGCACTCTGGGGACAGCGACCTACGAGCAGTACTTC; clone size: few; D gene: TRBD1; CDR3 length: 14; J gene: TRBJ2-7; V gene: TRBV5-1
CDR3 protein: CASSEPRQMWTQYF; CDR3 DNA: TGTGCCAGCAGTGAACCGCGACAGATGTGGACCCAGTACTTC; clone size: NA; D gene: NA; CDR3 length: 14; J gene: TRBJ2-5; V gene: TRBV6-1
CDR3 protein: CASSLDPWTGGANTEAFF; CDR3 DNA: TGTGCCAGCAGCTTGGATCCTTGGACAGGGGGAGCGAACACTGAAGCTTTCTTT; clone size: few; D gene: TRBD1; CDR3 length: 18; J gene: TRBJ1-1; V gene: TRBV11-1